This paragraph reports one T cell receptor beta chain. The antigen is undetermined. This record comes from a study of Ad26.COV2.S vaccination and SARS-CoV-2 variants. Indicated treatment: about 20 received Ad26.COV2.S at low or high dose, single or two shots; several received placebo; per-sample allocation not given. On day 63 after the first injection, vaccine and placebo recipients gave samples. As its vector, the vaccine had Ad26, which expressed Wuhan-strain SARS-CoV-2 spike. CDR3 length: 12 amino acids. CDR1 GTSNPN and CDR2 SVGIG come from the germline V gene (reference sequence). V was cut by 7 bases and J by 4 bases, with 13 bases left in between. Generated by immunoSEQ multiplex PCR, the TCRdb table keeps only in-frame clones and is missing some. The table lists some 400,000 clones, 89% of them singletons, with around 1.9% in the top ten. Study findings and constraints: Total T cell responses may have been underestimated by the TCR breadth and depth analyses. Greater spike-specific TCR breadth was seen in vaccine recipients than in placebo recipients.

This clonotype originated in a person between 18 and 60 years old who received the Ad26.COV2.S COVID-19 vaccine or a placebo. Sequencing used peripheral blood, obtained in a trial of Ad26.COV2.S vaccine versus placebo. This rearrangement joins TRBV30 to TRBJ1-2; D not resolved. The CDR3 spells CASYGQPYGYTF. Written as DNA, the CDR3 is TGTGCCTCCTACGGTCAGCCCTATGGCTACACCTTC.